Listed here are 25 T cell receptor beta chains from one sample, sequenced in a study of spatial heterogeneity in lung cancer. Time point meaning: sample taken at primary tumor resection. Whole RNA, which was extracted from tumor, nontumor lung tissue or frozen PBMC, was sequenced without any cell sorting. TCRdb reprocessed the 5' RACE reads via MiXCR and lists one record per CDR3 protein. Of approximately 40,000 distinct CDR3 sequences listed, roughly 5% are singletons. The sequenced sample was PBMCs, obtained at surgery. Source of these receptors: a female donor with early-stage non-small cell lung cancer.

This clonotype was counted many times. The chain carries TRBV4-3 and TRBJ2-2; D gene ambiguous. CDR1 LGHNA and CDR2 YSLEER come from the germline V gene. There are 14 residues in the CDR3. Deletions cut 0 bases from V and 1 base from J, with 3 bases between. The chain's CDR3 is CASSQDQNTGELFF. As DNA, the CDR3 is TGCGCCAGCAGCCAAGACCAGAACACCGGGGAGCTGTTTTTT.

This clonotype was counted between two and nine times. CDR3 protein: CASNVNRGLTYEQYF. The CDR3 DNA sequence: TGTGCCAGCAACGTAAACAGGGGGCTAACCTACGAGCAGTACTTC. This chain links TRBV5-6 with TRBJ2-7, with 9 bases matching TRBD1. Trimming took 6 bases from V and 2 from J; bases not matched to a gene: 9. CDR1 SGHDT and CDR2 YYEEEE come from the germline V gene. This CDR3 is built from 15 residues.

There are many counts of this clonotype. The chain uses TRBV20-1 and TRBJ2-3; D possibly uses TRBD1 or TRBD2 (5 bases each). V was shortened by 2 bases and J by 2 bases, with 8 bases between the two germline ends. This CDR3 has 13 amino acids. Germline loops: CDR1 DFQATT, CDR2 SNEGSKA (reference sequence). The CDR3 DNA follows: TGCAGTGCTAGACCGGGGCCCACAGATACGCAGTATTTT. Protein product: CSARPGPTDTQYF.

This clonotype occurred many times. The J gene is TRBJ1-2, the V gene TRBV10-3, with D unresolved. V dropped 5 bases and J dropped 0 bases, with 13 bases sitting between them. This CDR3 region has 15 residues. CDR1 is ENHRY and CDR2 is SYGVKD in the germline V gene. CDR3: CAISKTLDSNYGYTF. The CDR3 nucleotides are TGTGCCATCAGTAAAACACTGGACTCTAACTATGGCTACACCTTC.

This clonotype was found many times. The chain recombines TRBV9 with TRBJ2-7, with 8 bases lining up with TRBD2. The CDR3 extends over 15 amino acids. Trimming at V came to 0 bases and at J to 1 base, leaving 3 bases not matched to a gene. CDR1 is SGDLS and CDR2 is YYNGEE in the germline V gene. CDR3 sequence: CASSVDGGGSYEQYF. In nucleotides, the CDR3 is TGTGCCAGCAGCGTAGATGGCGGGGGGTCCTACGAGCAGTACTTC.

The chain employs TRBV18 and TRBJ1-6; D remains ambiguous. Germline V gives CDR1 KGHSH, CDR2 LQKENI. The CDR3 covers 15 residues. Trimming took off 1 base at V and 5 bases at J, with 9 bases between the two ends. CDR3 nucleotide sequence: TGTGCCAGCTCACCACTTCAGGACGATAATTCACCCCTCCACTTT. Amino acid sequence: CASSPLQDDNSPLHF.

This clonotype turned up a few times. The chain employs TRBV6-1 and TRBJ2-2, with D tentatively TRBD1 or TRBD2 (5 bases each). Germline V lookup: CDR1 MNHNS, CDR2 SASEGT. The CDR3 extends over 15 amino acids. The V end was cut by 10 bases, the J end by 4 bases, with 19 bases between. CDR3 bases: TGTGCCACCCCGCGGTCAGGGCTAGCCACCGGGGAGCTGTTTTTT. Translating gives CATPRSGLATGELFF.

This clonotype has a count of ten or more. The chain uses TRBV29-1 and TRBJ2-3, with 9 nucleotides matching TRBD2. The length of the CDR3 is 13 residues. The V gene's germline CDR1 is SQVTM and CDR2 ANQGSEA. V was clipped by 7 bases and J by 5 bases; unmatched bases: 7. DNA for the CDR3: TGCAGCGGTGGGACTAGCCGGCTAGATACGCAGTATTTT. Translated: CSGGTSRLDTQYF.

In this sample, this clonotype turned up many times. V usage is TRBV7-2 and J usage is TRBJ1-1; 7 bases agree with TRBD1. The CDR3 consists of 14 residues. Germline V gives CDR1 SGHTA, CDR2 FQGNSA. J gave up 1 base and V 6 bases, and 5 bases lay outside the gene matches. CDR3 bases: TGTGCCAGCAGGTCGGGACAGCAGAACACTGAAGCTTTCTTT. This gives the protein CASRSGQQNTEAFF.

This clonotype has a count of ten or more. The V and J genes are TRBV5-1 and TRBJ2-7, with D perhaps matching TRBD2 (5 bases). The germline V gene encodes CDR1 SGHRS and CDR2 YFSETQ. This CDR3 is built from 14 residues. Trimming cost V 0 bases and J 6 bases, with 13 bases left between them. DNA of the CDR3: TGCGCCAGCAGCTTGGTCCCGGGGAGTCCCGAGCAGTACTTC. As protein: CASSLVPGSPEQYF.

This clonotype was seen many times. V is TRBV9 and J is TRBJ2-3, with D unresolved. Germline assignment: CDR1 SGDLS and CDR2 YYNGEE. CDR3 length equals 13 residues. V was pared by 3 bases and J by 6 bases, with 11 bases between. The CDR3 nucleotides read TGTGCCAGCAGCGGAGGTCCCTCCGATACGCAGTATTTT. Protein product: CASSGGPSDTQYF.

This clonotype occurred many times. This chain links TRBV27 with TRBJ1-2; 10 bases fit TRBD1. The germline V gene has CDR1 MNHEY and CDR2 SMNVEV (reference sequence). The CDR3 covers 13 residues. The junction had 2 bases not matched to a gene; V was cut back by 5 bases and J by 5 bases. The CDR3 loop reads CASSQGQGYGYTF. CDR3 in DNA: TGTGCCAGCAGTCAGGGACAGGGGTATGGCTACACCTTC.

The chain employs TRBV20-1 and TRBJ1-2, with 8 bases lining up with TRBD1. The CDR3 is made up of 14 amino acids. V trimming: 0 bases; J trimming: 6 bases; junction bases outside the gene matches: 6. In germline, CDR1 is DFQATT, CDR2 SNEGSKA (reference sequence). The CDR3 spells CSARDPGQVDGYTF. The CDR3 DNA reads as TGCAGTGCTAGAGATCCGGGACAGGTAGATGGCTACACCTTC.

This clonotype has only a few counts. V gene TRBV7-3 combines with J gene TRBJ2-2; D ambiguous. Germline V gene data show CDR1 as SGHTA and CDR2 as FQGTGA. The CDR3 sequence is 12 residues long. V gave up 4 bases and J gave up 3 bases, with 3 bases separating them. CDR3: CASSSYTGELFF. DNA for the CDR3: TGTGCCAGCAGCTCCTACACCGGGGAGCTGTTTTTT.

This clonotype was seen many times. The chain combines TRBV2 with TRBJ1-2; TRBD1 is a possible D gene (5 bases). Trimming pared 5 bases from V and 3 bases from J, leaving 10 bases between. CDR3 length: 13 amino acids. Germline CDR1 reads SNHLY; CDR2 reads FYNNEI. CDR3 sequence: CASSRQGDYGYTF. The CDR3 region has the DNA TGTGCCAGCAGTCGCCAGGGCGACTATGGCTACACCTTC.

This clonotype has a count of ten or more. The chain joins TRBV7-2 to TRBJ2-7, with TRBD1 matching over 9 bases. V shed 4 bases, J shed 6 bases, and the junction held 4 bases outside the gene matches. The germline V gene has CDR1 SGHTA and CDR2 FQGNSA. The CDR3 length is 13 residues. The CDR3 DNA sequence: TGTGCCAGCAGCTCCGGACAGGGGACCGAGCAGTACTTC. This gives the protein CASSSGQGTEQYF.

On this clonotype: A read error may explain this, as a much larger clone is one base away. The V gene is TRBV7-9, the J gene TRBJ1-4, with D unresolved. This CDR3 region has 12 residues. Looked up from germline, CDR1 is SEHNR and CDR2 is FQNEAQ (reference sequence). The DNA of the CDR3 is TGTGCCAACAGCTTAGAAGGCGAAAAACTGTTTTTT. Encoded protein: CANSLEGEKLFF.

This clonotype was detected ten times or more. The V gene is TRBV10-3, the J gene TRBJ2-3; TRBD2 matches 9 bases. CDR1 ENHRY and CDR2 SYGVKD come from the germline V gene. Trimming cost V 4 bases and J 2 bases; bases outside gene matches: 7. This CDR3 has 16 residues. DNA for the CDR3: TGTGCCATCAGTGCGGGACTAGCAGGGGCCACAGATACGCAGTATTTT. This sequence encodes CAISAGLAGATDTQYF.

Ten or more counts support this clonotype. V and J are TRBV6-5 and TRBJ2-3; D gene uncertain. CDR3 length equals 13 residues. The germline V gene encodes CDR1 MNHEY and CDR2 SVGAGI. The V end was cut by 4 bases, the J end by 0 bases, with 5 bases between. CDR3 residues: CASSLRSTDTQYF. The CDR3 nucleotides read TGTGCCAGCAGTTTACGGAGCACAGATACGCAGTATTTT.

This clonotype occurred many times. The V and J genes are TRBV24-1 and TRBJ2-1; 9 bases map to TRBD1. V was pared by 7 bases and J by 10 bases, with 13 bases of the junction left unmatched. Germline lookup yields CDR1 KGHDR and CDR2 SFDVKD. The CDR3 is 15 residues long. The CDR3 nucleotides are TGTGCCACCAGCGCCCCCCGGACAGGGGTAGACGAGCAGTTCTTC. Amino acids: CATSAPRTGVDEQFF.

This clonotype came up many times. This chain connects TRBV7-7 to TRBJ2-6, with 7 bases that match TRBD2. V gave up 0 bases and J gave up 2 bases; unmatched junction bases: 1. Per the germline V gene, CDR1 is SSHAT and CDR2 is FNYEAQ (reference sequence). CDR3 length: 16 residues. The CDR3 bases are TGTGCCAGCAGCTTAGCGGGGGGGACTGGGGCCAACGTCCTGACTTTC. It encodes CASSLAGGTGANVLTF.

This clonotype has ten or more counts. The gene calls are TRBV28 and TRBJ1-6, with D tentatively TRBD1 (6 bases). Between the trimmed V and J ends, which lost 0 bases and 14 bases, there was a span of 14 bases. CDR3 length: 14 residues. Germline values: CDR1 MDHEN, CDR2 SYDVKM. The CDR3 DNA reads TGTGCCAGCAGTTTATGGGCAGGGGTTAAGTCCCTCCACTTT. Its translation: CASSLWAGVKSLHF.

This clonotype appeared many times. This chain connects TRBV20-1 to TRBJ2-5; 10 bases are shared with TRBD1. The germline CDR1 and CDR2 sequences are DFQATT and SNEGSKA (reference sequence). This CDR3 comprises 13 residues. Germline trimming cut 6 bases from V and 2 bases from J; bases unmatched to any gene: 3. The CDR3 protein is CSARDRGQETQYF. The CDR3 nucleotides are TGCAGTGCCCGGGACAGGGGACAAGAGACCCAGTACTTC.

There are many counts of this clonotype. The chain joins TRBV12-3 or TRBV12-4 to TRBJ2-1; 10 nucleotides agree with TRBD1. With 3 bases clipped from V and 2 bases from J, the junction kept 4 bases outside the gene matches. CDR3 size: 16 residues. The CDR3: CASSLTGGEPYNEQFF. Written as DNA, the CDR3 is TGTGCCAGCAGTTTGACAGGGGGCGAGCCCTACAATGAGCAGTTCTTC.

In its sample, this clonotype was seen many times. The rearrangement uses TRBV14 and TRBJ1-1; D gene unclear. The length of the CDR3 is 13 residues. The germline V gene has CDR1 SGHDN and CDR2 FVKESK. The V and J ends lost 1 base and 11 bases respectively, with 14 bases between them. In nucleotides, the CDR3 is TGTGCCAGCAGCCAAGGAGACGGACGTGAGGCTTTCTTT. This encodes CASSQGDGREAFF. The variable domain in full, completed from reference TRBV14 and TRBJ1-1, reads EAGVTQFPSHSVIEKGQTVTLRCDPISGHDNLYWYRRVMGKEIKFLLHFVKESKQDESGMPNNRFLAERTGGTYSTLKVQPAELEDSGVYFCASSQGDGREAFFGQGTRLTVV.